The following is a T cell receptor beta chain sequence with its context. The assay was carried out at the deep level. Several immunoSEQ plates received, in even portions, the genomic DNA of each subset. Repertoires were generated with immunoSEQ multiplex PCR, while TCRdb's copy carries only in-frame clones and drops some. Here the sample spans about 460,000 clones, around 77% being singletons. The ends were cut back, 7 bases at V and 0 bases at J, with 13 bases in the middle. The CDR3 contains 14 residues. Germline V gives CDR1 MDHEN, CDR2 SYDVKM. These data belong to a study of shared clonotypes between healthy human individuals.

Sequences were obtained from PBMCs. V and J are TRBV28 and TRBJ2-7, with a tentative D call TRBD2 (6 bases). This sequence originates from a woman between 35 and 50 years old in good health. Some clones in this sample may be carry-over from other donors' samples. CDR3 nucleotides: TGTGCCAGCAACAAGCGGGTGGGCTCCTACGAGCAGTACTTC. This encodes CASNKRVGSYEQYF.